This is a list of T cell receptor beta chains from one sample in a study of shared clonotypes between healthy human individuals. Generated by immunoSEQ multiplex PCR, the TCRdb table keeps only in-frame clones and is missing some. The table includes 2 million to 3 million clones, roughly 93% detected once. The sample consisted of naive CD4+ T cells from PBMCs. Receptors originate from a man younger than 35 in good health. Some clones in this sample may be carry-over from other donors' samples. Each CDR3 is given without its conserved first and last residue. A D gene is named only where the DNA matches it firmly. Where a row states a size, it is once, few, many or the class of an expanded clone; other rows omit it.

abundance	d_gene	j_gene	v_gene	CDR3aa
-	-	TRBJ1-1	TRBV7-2	ASSLGNPEAF
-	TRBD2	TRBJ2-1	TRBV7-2	ASSPLGRLAGVYNEQF
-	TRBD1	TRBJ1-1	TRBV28	ASSLWTGVRNTEAF
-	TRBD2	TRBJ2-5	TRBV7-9	ASSLTRALAGGPETQY
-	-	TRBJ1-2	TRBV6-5	ASSYQVGGYGYT
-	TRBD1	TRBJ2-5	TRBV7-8	ASSRGTGGQETQY
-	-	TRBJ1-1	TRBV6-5	ASSRAVNTEAF
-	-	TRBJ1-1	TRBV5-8	ASTPGHAAGTEAF
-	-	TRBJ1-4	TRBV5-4	ASSSTGVNEKLF
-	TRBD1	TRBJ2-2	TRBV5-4	ASSSLASRTGGNTGELF
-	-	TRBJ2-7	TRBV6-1	ASSERGSEQY
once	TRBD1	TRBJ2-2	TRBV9	ASSAEVTGDTGELF
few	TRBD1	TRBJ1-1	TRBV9	ASTSTGANTEAF
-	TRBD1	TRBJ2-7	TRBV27	ASSTARGQGYEQY
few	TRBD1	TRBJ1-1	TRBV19	ASRRDRGANTEAF
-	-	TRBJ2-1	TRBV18	ASSPWKEGTYNEQF
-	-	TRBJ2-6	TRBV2	ASSPNGPGANVLT
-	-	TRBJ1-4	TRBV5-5	ASSLMGVSNEKLF
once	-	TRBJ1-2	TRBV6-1	ASSEAGGRNYGYT
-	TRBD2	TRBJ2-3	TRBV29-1	SVEDRTSGRTDTQY
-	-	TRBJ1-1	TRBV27	ASSLRAVSEAF
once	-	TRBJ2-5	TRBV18	ASSYRRDPGKETQY
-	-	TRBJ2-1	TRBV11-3	ASSPLSGEQF
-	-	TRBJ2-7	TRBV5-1	ASSPRWDVTYEQY
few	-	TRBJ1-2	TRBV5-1	ASSLGQITNYGYT
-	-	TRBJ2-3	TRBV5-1	ASSLSTATDTQY
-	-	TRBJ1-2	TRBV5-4	ASSLGRAGDYGYT
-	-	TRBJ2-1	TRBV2	ASIAEFGGDEQF
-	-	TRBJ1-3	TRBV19	ASKGLDAGNTIY
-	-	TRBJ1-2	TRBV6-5	ASSYVAEYGYT
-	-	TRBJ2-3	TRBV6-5	ASSPYPSTDTQY
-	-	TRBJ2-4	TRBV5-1	ASSLVGGQNIQY
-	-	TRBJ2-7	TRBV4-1	ASSQGRDGEQY
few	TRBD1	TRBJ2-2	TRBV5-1	ASSLGDRDTGELF
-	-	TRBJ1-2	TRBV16	ASSPGLTLKGYT
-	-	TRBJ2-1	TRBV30	AWSVVKSSYNEQF
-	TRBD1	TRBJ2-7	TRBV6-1	ASIFLGRDRSEQY
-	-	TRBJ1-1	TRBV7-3	ASSPGHTVNTEAF
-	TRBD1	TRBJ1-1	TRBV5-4	ASSFPQGGTEAF